Listed here are 30 T cell receptor beta chains from one sample, sequenced in a study of vaccination effects on CD4 cells after COVID-19 (dated 2022 in TCRdb). After approximately eleven days of culture, CD4+ T cells were isolated with the EasySep CD4+ T cell isolation kit. For these TCRs, the target antigens are not known. Library generation was performed with the immunoSEQ multiplex PCR assay. TCRdb mirrors the immuneACCESS table, restricted to in-frame sequences. Some clones are absent from its copies; in checked studies, under half trace to an unresolved V gene, and the reason for the others is unknown. The sample records 70,000 to 75,000 clones, approximately 80% of which are singletons. Of the sample, roughly 1.9% falls within the top ten clones. The material was CD4+ T cells from PBMCs cultured without peptide, obtained before COVID-19 vaccination. These receptors were collected from a human donor who received a COVID-19 vaccine.

This clone was counted a few times. V is TRBV28 and J is TRBJ1-5; no definite D call. The CDR3 covers 13 residues. CDR1 and CDR2 from the germline V gene are MDHEN and SYDVKM. V was trimmed by 7 bases and J by 5 bases, leaving 12 bases between them. Here the CDR3 DNA reads TGTGCCAGCACCTGGGTATTCGATCAGCCCCAGCATTTT. Translating gives CASTWVFDQPQHF.

J is TRBJ2-2 and V is TRBV24-1; D may match TRBD1 or TRBD2 (5 bases each). With 0 bases removed from V and 4 bases from J, the gap between germline ends came to 14 bases. Germline CDR1 is KGHDR and CDR2 is SFDVKD. The CDR3 is 17 residues long. CDR3: CATSDLLRGAGTGELFF. In nucleotides, the CDR3 is TGTGCCACCAGTGATTTGTTGAGAGGGGCGGGCACCGGGGAGCTGTTTTTT.

The V and J genes are TRBV12-5 and TRBJ1-2; D is ambiguous. The CDR3 sequence is 13 residues long. Germline V CDR1 and CDR2: LGHNT, FRNRAP. V lost 3 bases and J lost 6, with 11 bases in between. The CDR3 is CASGFEGRHGYTF. For the CDR3, the DNA is TGTGCTAGTGGTTTCGAGGGAAGGCATGGCTACACCTTC.

The V gene is TRBV4-1, the J gene TRBJ1-2, with 7 bases lining up with TRBD1. J gave up 8 bases and V 0 bases, and 9 bases lay outside the gene matches. Per the germline V gene, CDR1 is MGHRA and CDR2 is YSYEKL. The CDR3 has 15 amino acids. The CDR3 nucleotides read TGCGCCAGCAGCCAAGAAATGGCAGGGGGTTGGGGCTACACCTTC. It is translated as CASSQEMAGGWGYTF.

The gene calls are TRBV24-1 and TRBJ2-2; TRBD1 aligns across 8 bases. CDR1 is KGHDR and CDR2 is SFDVKD in the germline V gene. After removal of 2 bases from V and 5 bases from J, the junction contained 3 bases not matched to a gene. The CDR3 totals 15 residues. CDR3 sequence: CATSDSGGETGELFF. CDR3 DNA: TGTGCCACCAGTGATTCAGGGGGCGAGACCGGGGAGCTGTTTTTT.

The chain joins TRBV10-2 to TRBJ2-3, with D hard to call. CDR1 and CDR2 from the germline V gene are WSHSY and SAAADI. The CDR3 length is 15 residues. The V end lost 3 bases, the J end lost 0 bases, and 10 bases lay between the germline ends. The DNA of the CDR3 is TGCGCCAGCAGTGACTGGACCCTAAGCACAGATACGCAGTATTTT. It translates to CASSDWTLSTDTQYF.

The genes are TRBV6-5 and TRBJ1-6; 8 bases are shared with TRBD1. Germline V gene lookup returns CDR1 MNHEY and CDR2 SVGAGI. V trimming: 7 bases; J trimming: 13 bases; junction bases outside the gene matches: 15. The CDR3 sequence is 15 residues long. The CDR3 loop reads CASTTGGQGFSPLHF. CDR3 bases: TGTGCCAGCACCACGGGAGGACAGGGCTTTTCGCCCCTCCACTTT.

In its sample, this clone was seen a few times. The J gene is TRBJ1-2, the V gene TRBV10-1; D might be TRBD1 (6 bases). The germline CDR1 and CDR2 sequences are WNHNN and SYGVQD (reference sequence). The V and J ends lost 0 bases and 6 bases respectively, with 14 bases between them. This CDR3 region has 15 residues. The DNA for the CDR3 is TGCGCCAGCAGTGAGTCGGTCAGGGGCCAGAATGGCTACACCTTC. It is translated as CASSESVRGQNGYTF.

V usage is TRBV18 and J usage is TRBJ1-3; the D is unclear. V dropped 6 bases and J dropped 0 bases, with 12 bases sitting between them. From germline, CDR1 is KGHSH and CDR2 LQKENI. The CDR3 has 15 amino acids. The CDR3 DNA is TGTGCCAGCTCCCCCCCCGGGAGCTCTGGAAACACCATATATTTT. This gives the protein CASSPPGSSGNTIYF.

The CDR3 here is CASSESGGTQYF. In nucleotides, the CDR3 is TGTGCCAGCAGTGAATCCGGGGGGACGCAGTATTTT. The chain is built from TRBV25-1 and TRBJ2-3; 7 bases fit TRBD2. CDR1 and CDR2 from the germline V gene are MGHDK and SYGVNS. The CDR3 spans 12 residues. V lost 1 base to trimming and J lost 9 bases; unmatched junction nucleotides: 1.

This clone was found a few times. The rearrangement links TRBV6-5 to TRBJ1-1; TRBD1 agrees at 7 bases. V trimming: 2 bases; J trimming: 4 bases; junction bases outside the gene matches: 10. There are 16 residues in the CDR3. Germline CDR1 and CDR2: MNHEY and SVGAGI. The CDR3 region is CASSYPGAGGFTEAFF. CDR3 coding DNA: TGTGCCAGCAGTTACCCAGGGGCAGGGGGTTTCACTGAAGCTTTCTTT.

J is TRBJ1-5 and V is TRBV19; no reliable D call. Trimming pared 5 bases from V and 2 bases from J, leaving 16 bases between. Germline CDR1 is LNHDA and CDR2 is SQIVND (reference sequence). CDR3 length equals 16 residues. CDR3 nucleotides: TGTGCCAGTAGTCTCGGCCGGGAACACGGCAATCAGCCCCAGCATTTT. Its protein product is CASSLGREHGNQPQHF. The complete variable domain, with remaining parts taken from reference TRBV19 and TRBJ1-5, reads DGGITQSPKYLFRKEGQNVTLSCEQNLNHDAMYWYRQDPGQGLRLIYYSQIVNDFQKGDIAEGYSVSREKKESFPLTVTSAQKNPTAFYLCASSLGREHGNQPQHFGDGTRLSIL.

The chain carries TRBV28 and TRBJ2-6; D uncertain. Trimming removed 4 bases from V and 4 bases from J, with 11 bases in between. This CDR3 comprises 15 residues. In germline, CDR1 is MDHEN, CDR2 SYDVKM. The CDR3 protein is CASSSPGAGANVLTF. For the CDR3, the DNA is TGTGCCAGCAGTTCCCCCGGTGCGGGGGCCAACGTCCTGACTTTC.

This clone was seen more than once but under ten times. The rearrangement uses TRBV5-1 and TRBJ1-6, with a weak D call TRBD1 (5 bases). The CDR3 runs to 14 residues. V was shortened by 0 bases and J by 12 bases, with 13 bases between the two germline ends. Germline CDR1 SGHRS, CDR2 YFSETQ. The DNA of the CDR3 is TGCGCCAGCAGCTTGGGGGCAGGGCTAGTACCCCTCCACTTT. Translating it yields CASSLGAGLVPLHF. Using reference TRBV5-1 and TRBJ1-6 for the parts outside the CDR3, the full variable domain is KAGVTQTPRYLIKTRGQQVTLSCSPISGHRSVSWYQQTPGQGLQFLFEYFSETQRNKGNFPGRFSGRQFSNSRSEMNVSTLELGDSALYLCASSLGAGLVPLHFGNGTRLTVT.

V usage is TRBV7-8 and J usage is TRBJ1-1; 7 bases align to TRBD1. There are 15 residues in the CDR3. The V segment lost 2 bases and the J segment 4 bases; nucleotides outside the gene matches: 7. Looked up from germline, CDR1 is SGHVS and CDR2 is FQNEAQ. The CDR3 sequence is CASSLIPPGGTEAFF. The CDR3 nucleotides read TGTGCCAGCAGCTTAATTCCCCCAGGGGGCACTGAAGCTTTCTTT. Using reference TRBV7-8 and TRBJ1-1 for the parts outside the CDR3, the full variable domain is GAGVSQSPRYKVAKRGQDVALRCDPISGHVSLFWYQQALGQGPEFLTYFQNEAQLDKSGLPSDRFFAERPEGSVSTLKIQRTQQEDSAVYLCASSLIPPGGTEAFFGQGTRLTVV.

The chain employs TRBV12-3 or TRBV12-4 and TRBJ1-1, with D hard to call. V shed 5 bases and J shed 4 bases, with 5 bases lying between them. This CDR3 is built from 11 residues. The CDR3 protein is CASSPRTEAFF. For the CDR3, the DNA is TGTGCCAGCAGTCCCCGCACTGAAGCTTTCTTT.

The chain uses TRBV7-7 and TRBJ1-1; D is perhaps TRBD1 (5 bases). V lost 5 bases and J lost 1, with 8 bases in between. The germline V gene has CDR1 SSHAT and CDR2 FNYEAQ (reference sequence). The CDR3 spans 13 residues. CDR3 sequence: CASSLTGNTEAFF. Here the CDR3 DNA reads TGTGCCAGCAGCCTTACAGGGAACACTGAAGCTTTCTTT.

The chain joins TRBV6-5 to TRBJ1-5; D call uncertain. V was trimmed by 6 bases and J by 4 bases, leaving 10 bases between them. The V gene's germline CDR1 is MNHEY and CDR2 SVGAGI. The CDR3 loop spans 13 amino acids. Written as DNA, the CDR3 is TGTGCCAGCAGCCCCAATCTTAATCAGCCCCAGCATTTT. Its translation: CASSPNLNQPQHF.

The genes are TRBV5-4 and TRBJ2-6, with 10 positions matching TRBD1. From germline, CDR1 is SGHNT and CDR2 YYREEE (reference sequence). CDR3 length equals 16 residues. V shed 3 bases and J 2 bases; nucleotides not matched to a gene: 2. The CDR3 loop is CASSWDRGTGANVLTF. The CDR3 DNA sequence: TGTGCCAGCAGCTGGGACAGGGGTACTGGGGCCAACGTCCTGACTTTC.

The gene calls are TRBV2 and TRBJ2-1, with unresolved D. There are 12 residues in the CDR3. V was pared by 2 bases and J by 4 bases, with 3 bases between. Germline values: CDR1 SNHLY, CDR2 FYNNEI. The CDR3 coding sequence is TGTGCCAGCAGTGAACAGTACAATGAGCAGTTCTTC. Translating gives CASSEQYNEQFF.

This clone was found once. The chain joins TRBV12-5 to TRBJ2-5; 9 nucleotides line up with TRBD1. This CDR3 contains 15 residues. Germline V gene data show CDR1 as LGHNT and CDR2 as FRNRAP. V gave up 6 bases and J gave up 5 bases; unmatched junction bases: 10. The CDR3 nucleotides are TGTGCTAGTGGGCCGGGACAGGGTTTTAGGGAGACCCAGTACTTC. Residues: CASGPGQGFRETQYF.

The chain employs TRBV7-3 and TRBJ2-3, with 9 bases identical to TRBD1. The CDR3 runs 14 residues. V was pared by 5 bases and J by 4 bases, with 4 bases of the junction left unmatched. Germline V gene data show CDR1 as SGHTA and CDR2 as FQGTGA. The CDR3 DNA is TGTGCCAGCAGCCCCAGGACAGGGGCAGATACGCAGTATTTT. This sequence encodes CASSPRTGADTQYF.

The rearrangement links TRBV5-5 to TRBJ1-3; D gene ambiguous. CDR1 and CDR2 from the germline V gene are SGHKS and YYEKEE (reference sequence). V was pared by 1 base and J by 0 bases, with 8 bases between. The CDR3 contains 15 residues. Written as DNA, the CDR3 is TGTGCCAGCAGCTTGTTCCAGCTCTCTGGAAACACCATATATTTT. This sequence encodes CASSLFQLSGNTIYF. The whole variable domain, remainder taken from reference TRBV5-5 and TRBJ1-3, is DAGVTQSPTHLIKTRGQQVTLRCSPISGHKSVSWYQQVLGQGPQFIFQYYEKEERGRGNFPDRFSARQFPNYSSELNVNALLLGDSALYLCASSLFQLSGNTIYFGEGSWLTVV.

This chain connects TRBV5-1 to TRBJ2-1; D tentatively reads TRBD1 or TRBD2 (6 bases each). The CDR3 runs 15 residues. Trimming cost V 0 bases and J 8 bases, with 15 bases left between them. Per the germline V gene, CDR1 is SGHRS and CDR2 is YFSETQ. The CDR3 region has the DNA TGCGCCAGCAGCTTGGTAGGGGGGCCGGTCGATGAGCAGTTCTTC. It yields the protein CASSLVGGPVDEQFF.

The chain employs TRBV6-5 and TRBJ2-5; D possibly corresponds to TRBD1 (6 bases). Trimming shortened V by 6 bases and J by 5 bases, and 16 bases separated the two germline ends. Germline V gene data show CDR1 as MNHEY and CDR2 as SVGAGI. CDR3 length equals 14 residues. CDR3 loop: CASRGVGGVETQYF. CDR3 nucleotides: TGTGCCAGCAGGGGGGTTGGGGGCGTGGAGACCCAGTACTTC.

The J gene is TRBJ1-3, the V gene TRBV4-1; TRBD1 matches at 7 bases. The V gene's germline CDR1 is MGHRA and CDR2 YSYEKL. Trimming removed 1 base from V and 2 bases from J; junction bases left unmatched: 8. The CDR3 has 17 residues. The CDR3 is CASSQANLGTAGNTIYF. CDR3 bases: TGCGCCAGCAGCCAAGCGAATCTCGGGACAGCTGGAAACACCATATATTTT.

This clone occurred once. V and J are TRBV2 and TRBJ2-5; 8 bases agree with TRBD1. The ends lost 6 bases at V and 4 bases at J; junction bases unmatched: 4. Germline values: CDR1 SNHLY, CDR2 FYNNEI. The CDR3 loop spans 13 amino acids. The CDR3 coding sequence is TGTGCCAGCAGGCCCGGACAGGGAGAGACCCAGTACTTC. This translates into CASRPGQGETQYF.

The genes are TRBV5-1 and TRBJ2-5; tentatively, D is TRBD1 or TRBD2 (5 bases each). CDR3 length equals 12 residues. The V end was cut by 5 bases, the J end by 5 bases, with 10 bases between. CDR1 is SGHRS, CDR2 YFSETQ, per germline. Here the CDR3 reads CASRGDGETQYF. CDR3 DNA sequence: TGCGCCAGCAGAGGGGACGGGGAGACCCAGTACTTC.

The genes are TRBV28 and TRBJ1-4, with D possibly matching TRBD1 (6 bases). Germline-derived CDR1 and CDR2 are MDHEN and SYDVKM. This CDR3 is 13 amino acids long. The V end lost 8 bases, the J end lost 8 bases, and 15 bases lay between the germline ends. In DNA, the CDR3 is TGTGCCAGCCGCAGGGGCGCCCAGGAAAAACTGTTTTTT. As protein: CASRRGAQEKLFF.

The CDR3 here is CASSQPDRVQTEAFF. As DNA, the CDR3 is TGTGCCAGCAGCCAACCCGACCGGGTACAAACTGAAGCTTTCTTT. The chain carries TRBV4-2 and TRBJ1-1; D not resolved. The V end lost 2 bases, the J end lost 5 bases, and 15 bases lay between the germline ends. The germline V gene encodes CDR1 LGHNA and CDR2 YNFKEQ. The CDR3 contains 15 residues.